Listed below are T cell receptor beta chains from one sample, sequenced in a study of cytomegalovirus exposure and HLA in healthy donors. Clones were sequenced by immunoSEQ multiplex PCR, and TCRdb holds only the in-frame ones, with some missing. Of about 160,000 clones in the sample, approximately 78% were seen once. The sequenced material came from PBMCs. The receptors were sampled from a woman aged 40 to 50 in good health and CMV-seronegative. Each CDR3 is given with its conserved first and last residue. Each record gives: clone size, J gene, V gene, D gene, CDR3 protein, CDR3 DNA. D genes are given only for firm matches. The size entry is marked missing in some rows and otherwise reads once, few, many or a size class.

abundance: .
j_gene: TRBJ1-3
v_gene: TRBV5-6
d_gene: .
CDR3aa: CASSFSGSGNTIYF
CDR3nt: TGTGCCAGCAGCTTCTCGGGTTCCGGAAACACCATATATTTT

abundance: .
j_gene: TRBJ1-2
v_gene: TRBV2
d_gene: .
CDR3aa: CASSDRGNFYGYTF
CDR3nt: TGTGCCAGCAGTGATCGGGGAAATTTCTATGGCTACACCTTC

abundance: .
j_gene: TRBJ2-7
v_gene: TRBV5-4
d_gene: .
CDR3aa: CASSWGRGYEQYF
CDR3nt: TGTGCCAGCAGCTGGGGTCGAGGGTACGAGCAGTACTTC

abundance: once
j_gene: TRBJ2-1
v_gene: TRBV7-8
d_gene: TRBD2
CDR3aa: CASTDLRGLAGGPRNEQFF
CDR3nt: TGTGCCAGCACTGATTTACGGGGGCTAGCGGGGGGGCCTCGGAATGAGCAGTTCTTC

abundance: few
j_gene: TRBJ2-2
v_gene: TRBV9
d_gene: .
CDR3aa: CASSASGSFTGELFF
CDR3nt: TGTGCCAGCAGCGCCTCCGGGTCCTTCACCGGGGAGCTGTTTTTT

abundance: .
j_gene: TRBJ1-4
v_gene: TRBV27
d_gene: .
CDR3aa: CASSSHITNEKLFF
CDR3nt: TGTGCCAGCAGTTCACACATAACTAATGAAAAACTGTTTTTT

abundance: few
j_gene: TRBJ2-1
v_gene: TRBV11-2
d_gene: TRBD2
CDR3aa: CASSRRAGKYNEQFF
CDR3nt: TGTGCCAGCAGCCGGAGAGCGGGGAAATACAATGAGCAGTTCTTC

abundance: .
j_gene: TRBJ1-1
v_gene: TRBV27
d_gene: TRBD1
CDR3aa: CASSFDRDTEAFF
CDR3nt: TGTGCCAGCAGTTTCGACAGGGACACTGAAGCTTTCTTT

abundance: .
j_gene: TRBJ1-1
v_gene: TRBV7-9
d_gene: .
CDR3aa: CASSLRGTEAFF
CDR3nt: TGTGCCAGCAGCTTGAGAGGCACTGAAGCTTTCTTT

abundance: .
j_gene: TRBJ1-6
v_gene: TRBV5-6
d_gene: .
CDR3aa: CASSPQGGNSPLHF
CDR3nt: TGTGCCAGCAGCCCCCAGGGTGGTAATTCACCCCTCCACTTT

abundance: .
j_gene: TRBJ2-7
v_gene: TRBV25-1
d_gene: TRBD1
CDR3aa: CASRGQVKGGEQYF
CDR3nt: TGTGCCAGCAGGGGACAGGTAAAAGGCGGCGAGCAGTACTTC

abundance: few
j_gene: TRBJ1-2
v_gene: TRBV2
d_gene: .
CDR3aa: CASSVQGDGYGYTF
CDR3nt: TGTGCCAGCAGTGTCCAGGGTGATGGCTATGGCTACACCTTC

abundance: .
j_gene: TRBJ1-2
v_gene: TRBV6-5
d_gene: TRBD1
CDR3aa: CASTRDRVDYGYTF
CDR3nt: TGTGCCAGCACCAGGGACAGGGTCGACTATGGCTACACCTTC

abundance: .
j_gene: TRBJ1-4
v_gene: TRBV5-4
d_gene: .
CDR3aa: CASSRDSGGAIEKLFF
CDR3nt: TGTGCCAGCAGCCGGGACTCGGGGGGCGCGATTGAAAAACTGTTTTTT

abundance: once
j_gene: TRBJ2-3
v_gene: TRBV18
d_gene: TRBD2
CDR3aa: CASSQESGTRSTDTQYF
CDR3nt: TGTGCCAGCTCACAGGAATCCGGGACTAGAAGCACAGATACGCAGTATTTT

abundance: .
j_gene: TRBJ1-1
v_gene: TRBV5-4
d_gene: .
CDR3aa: CASSLEVTRSEAFF
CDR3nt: TGTGCCAGCAGCTTGGAGGTGACTAGGTCAGAAGCTTTCTTT

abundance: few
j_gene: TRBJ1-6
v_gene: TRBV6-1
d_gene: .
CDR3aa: CASSTMTGVNSPLHF
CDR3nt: TGTGCCAGCAGTACAATGACAGGTGTTAATTCACCCCTCCACTTT

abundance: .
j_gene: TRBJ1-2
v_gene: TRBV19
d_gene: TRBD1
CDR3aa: CASSIIGDRGYGYTF
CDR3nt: TGTGCCAGTAGTATAATCGGGGACAGGGGCTATGGCTACACCTTC

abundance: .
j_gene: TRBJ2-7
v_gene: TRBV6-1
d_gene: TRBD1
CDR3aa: CASRGDRDYEQYF
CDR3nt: TGTGCCAGCAGAGGGGACAGGGACTACGAGCAGTACTTC

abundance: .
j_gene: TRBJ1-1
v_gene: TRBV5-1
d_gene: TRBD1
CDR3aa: CASSLGDRQASGTEAFF
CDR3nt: TGCGCCAGCAGCTTGGGGGACAGGCAGGCTTCGGGCACTGAAGCTTTCTTT

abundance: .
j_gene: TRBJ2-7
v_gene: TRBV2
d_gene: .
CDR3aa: CASSGLVIHEQYF
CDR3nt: TGTGCCAGCAGTGGACTAGTAATCCACGAGCAGTACTTC

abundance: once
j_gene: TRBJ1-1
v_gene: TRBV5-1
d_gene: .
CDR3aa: CASRPTMNTEAFF
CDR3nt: TGCGCCAGCAGGCCAACTATGAACACTGAAGCTTTCTTT

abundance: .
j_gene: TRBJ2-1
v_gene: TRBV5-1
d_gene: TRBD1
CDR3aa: CASSLWTGSDEQFF
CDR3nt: TGCGCCAGCAGCTTGTGGACAGGGTCCGATGAGCAGTTCTTC

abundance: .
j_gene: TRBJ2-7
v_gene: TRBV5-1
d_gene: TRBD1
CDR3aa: CASSPDRGVGEQYF
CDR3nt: TGCGCCAGCAGCCCGGACAGGGGAGTCGGCGAGCAGTACTTC

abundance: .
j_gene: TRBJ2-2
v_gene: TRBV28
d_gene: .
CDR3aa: CASTVGGHTGELFF
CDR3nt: TGTGCCAGCACGGTGGGGGGTCACACCGGGGAGCTGTTTTTT

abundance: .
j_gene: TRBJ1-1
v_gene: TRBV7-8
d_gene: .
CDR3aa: CASSPVEGFGTEAFF
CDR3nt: TGTGCCAGCAGCCCAGTGGAGGGATTCGGCACTGAAGCTTTCTTT

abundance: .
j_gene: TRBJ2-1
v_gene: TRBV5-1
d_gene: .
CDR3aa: CASSLVDSYNEQFF
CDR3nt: TGCGCCAGCAGCTTGGTGGACAGCTACAATGAGCAGTTCTTC

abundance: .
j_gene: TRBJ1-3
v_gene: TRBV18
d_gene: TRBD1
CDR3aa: CASSPPSGGRSNTIYF
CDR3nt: TGTGCCAGCTCACCACCGTCAGGGGGCAGGTCCAACACCATATATTTT

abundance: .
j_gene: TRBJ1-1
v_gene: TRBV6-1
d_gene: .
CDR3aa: CASSEESRLNTEAFF
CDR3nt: TGTGCCAGCAGTGAAGAGAGCCGATTAAACACTGAAGCTTTCTTT

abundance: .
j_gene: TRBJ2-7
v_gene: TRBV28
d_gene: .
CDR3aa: CASKTAWSEQYF
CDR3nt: TGTGCCAGCAAGACAGCGTGGAGCGAGCAGTACTTC

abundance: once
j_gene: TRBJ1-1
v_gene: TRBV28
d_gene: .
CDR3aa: CASILSGGTNTEAFF
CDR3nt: TGTGCCAGCATCCTATCAGGAGGCACCAACACTGAGGCTTTCTTT

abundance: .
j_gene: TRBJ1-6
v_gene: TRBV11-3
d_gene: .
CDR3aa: CASSERQNSPLHF
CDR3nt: TGTGCCAGCAGCGAAAGACAGAATTCACCCCTCCACTTT

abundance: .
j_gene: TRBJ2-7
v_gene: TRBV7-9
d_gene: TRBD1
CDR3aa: CSSSPRGTRSSYEQYF
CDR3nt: TGTTCCAGCAGCCCCAGGGGGACCAGAAGCTCCTACGAGCAGTACTTC

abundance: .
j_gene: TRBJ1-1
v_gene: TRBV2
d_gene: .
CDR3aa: CASEAGARTEAFF
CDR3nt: TGTGCCAGCGAGGCGGGGGCGCGCACTGAAGCTTTCTTT

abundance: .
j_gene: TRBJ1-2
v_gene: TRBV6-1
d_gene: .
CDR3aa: CASSPRDNPNYGYTF
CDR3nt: TGTGCCAGCAGTCCCCGGGACAACCCTAACTATGGCTACACCTTC

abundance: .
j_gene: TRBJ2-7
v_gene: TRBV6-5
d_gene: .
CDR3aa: CASLSTGNSYEQYF
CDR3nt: TGTGCCAGCCTCTCCACAGGGAACTCCTACGAGCAGTACTTC

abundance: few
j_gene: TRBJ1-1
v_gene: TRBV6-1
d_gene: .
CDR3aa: CASSEKNPSWTEAFF
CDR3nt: TGTGCCAGCAGTGAAAAAAACCCCAGTTGGACTGAAGCTTTCTTT

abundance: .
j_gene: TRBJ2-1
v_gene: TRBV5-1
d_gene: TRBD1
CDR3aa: CASSRQGENNEQFF
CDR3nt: TGCGCCAGCAGCCGACAGGGGGAAAACAATGAGCAGTTCTTC